This note documents a single T cell receptor (beta chain) sequence. The antigen remains undetermined. These data come from a study of vaccination effects on CD4 cells after COVID-19. Using immunoSEQ multiplex PCR, the repertoire was profiled, and TCRdb retains in-frame clones only, with some absent. The repertoire holds tens of thousands of clones, with 80% to 90% as singletons. Trimming cost V 6 bases and J 3 bases, with 11 bases left between them. CDR3 size: 13 residues. The germline CDR1 and CDR2 sequences are MDHEN and SYDVKM. Expansion of antigen-specific CD4+ T cells with viral peptide pools was carried out by the ViraFEST assay before sequencing. Having been cultured for around nine days, the cells underwent CD4+ T cell isolation. Vaccinated participants had no history of SARS-CoV-2 infection and tested negative for nucleocapsid antibodies. Culturing of 1.5 million to 2.5 million PBMC per well took place with roughly 10 IU/ml IL-2 and 9.5 to 10 ug/ml peptides.

The TCR originated in a human donor who received a COVID-19 vaccine. The starting material was CD4+ T cells from PBMCs cultured with HCoV-229E spike peptides, obtained before COVID-19 vaccination. The chain employs TRBV28 and TRBJ1-1; tentative D call: TRBD1 (5 bases). The CDR3 DNA is TGTGCCAGCAGCTTGGGGACCCACACTGAAGCTTTCTTT. Its translation is CASSLGTHTEAFF.